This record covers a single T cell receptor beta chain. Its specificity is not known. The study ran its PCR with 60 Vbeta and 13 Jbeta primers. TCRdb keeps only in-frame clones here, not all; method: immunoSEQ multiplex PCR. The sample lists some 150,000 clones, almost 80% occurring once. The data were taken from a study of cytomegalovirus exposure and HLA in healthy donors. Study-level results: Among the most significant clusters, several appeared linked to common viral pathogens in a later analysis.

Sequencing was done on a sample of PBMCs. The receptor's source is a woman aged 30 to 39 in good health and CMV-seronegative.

This CDR3 is CASRRRDGDTGELFF. CDR3 sequence (DNA): TGTGCCAGCCGGAGGAGGGACGGGGACACCGGGGAGCTGTTTTTT. The chain has TRBV6-4 and TRBJ2-2, with a tentative D call TRBD2 (6 bases). The CDR3 loop spans 15 amino acids. V shed 8 bases and J shed 3 bases, with 16 bases lying between them. CDR1 is MRHNA and CDR2 is SNTAGT in the germline V gene.